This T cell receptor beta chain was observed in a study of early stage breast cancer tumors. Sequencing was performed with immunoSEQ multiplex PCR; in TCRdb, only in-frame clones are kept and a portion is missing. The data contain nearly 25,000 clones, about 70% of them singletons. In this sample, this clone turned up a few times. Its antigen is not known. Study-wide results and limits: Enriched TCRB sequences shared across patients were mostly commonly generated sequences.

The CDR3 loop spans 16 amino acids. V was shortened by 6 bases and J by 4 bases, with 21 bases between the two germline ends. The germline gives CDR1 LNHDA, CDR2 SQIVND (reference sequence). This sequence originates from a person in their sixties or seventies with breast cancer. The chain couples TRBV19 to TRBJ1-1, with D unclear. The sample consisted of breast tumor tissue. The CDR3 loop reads CASRPVSSGILTEAFF. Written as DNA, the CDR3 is TGTGCCAGTAGACCCGTTTCGTCGGGGATTCTCACTGAAGCTTTCTTT.